The T cell receptor beta chain under discussion was sequenced for a study of PD-L1 blockade in urothelial cancer. Study in general: The year 2014 saw patients start atezolizumab, 1,200 mg intravenously every 3 weeks.

Sequenced by immunoSEQ multiplex PCR; TCRdb stores in-frame clones only, minus some. The sample has 35,000 to 45,000 clones; roughly four fifths are singletons. V lost 11 bases, J lost 5 bases, and 9 bases stayed unmatched. The CDR3 sequence is 14 residues long. CDR1 and CDR2 from the germline V gene are ENHRY and SYGVKD. This sample's time point: peripheral blood 6 weeks after treatment start. This TCR derives from a man in his 60s with urothelial cancer. Source: PBMCs, taken around atezolizumab (anti-PD-L1) treatment. The chain is built from TRBV10-3 and TRBJ1-1; the match to TRBD1 covers 12 bases. In DNA, the CDR3 is TGTGCCGTCGGGACAGGGGGCGCGAGGACTGAAGCTTTCTTT. It yields the protein CAVGTGGARTEAFF.